The rows below give T cell receptor beta chains drawn from one sample of a study of spatial heterogeneity in lung cancer. TCRdb reanalysed the 5' RACE reads using MiXCR and keeps one entry per CDR3 protein. Seen here are tens of thousands of distinct CDR3 sequences, around 5.2% observed once, and the top ten hold about 25%. Sequenced here: PBMCs, sampled at surgery. These receptors came from a female donor with early-stage non-small cell lung cancer. The CDR3 runs from the conserved cysteine through the conserved F or W. D genes are given only for firm matches. Expanded clones are given a class, and other clones once, few, many or no size at all.

j_gene | v_gene | abundance | d_gene | CDR3nt | CDR3aa
TRBJ2-1 | TRBV5-1 | NA | NA | TGCGCCAGCGGCCAAGATACAGGCAATGAGCAGTTCTTC | CASGQDTGNEQFF
TRBJ1-5 | TRBV4-3 | few | NA | TGCGCCAGCAGCCAGGAACCGCGCAATCAGCCCCAGCATTTT | CASSQEPRNQPQHF
TRBJ2-3 | TRBV5-1 | many | TRBD2 | TGCGCCAGCAGCTATATAATGGCGGGGGGCACAGATACGCAGTATTTT | CASSYIMAGGTDTQYF
TRBJ2-3 | TRBV28 | many | TRBD2 | TGTGCCAGCGGAACTAGCGGGGGGTATACGCAGTATTTT | CASGTSGGYTQYF
TRBJ2-2 | TRBV9 | many | NA | TGTGCCAGCAGCGTAGTTACTGGGGCCACCGGGGAGCTGTTTTTT | CASSVVTGATGELFF
TRBJ2-4 | TRBV21-1 | many | NA | TGTGCCAGCAGCAAAGCTGAACCAGGCCGGGGAGCCAAAAACATTCAGTACTTC | CASSKAEPGRGAKNIQYF
TRBJ2-1 | TRBV27 | NA | NA | TGTGCCAGCAGTCCCCGTCCCCCCGAATCGGCGGATGAGCAGTTCTTC | CASSPRPPESADEQFF
TRBJ2-1 | TRBV27 | many | TRBD2 | TGTGCCAGCAGTTATAACGGGGGGGTCCCCGTTGAGCAGTTCTTC | CASSYNGGVPVEQFF
TRBJ2-5 | TRBV29-1 | many | NA | TGCAGCGTTGCGGACAGTAGGACTATGGAGACCCAGTACTTC | CSVADSRTMETQYF
TRBJ2-2 | TRBV10-3 | many | TRBD1 | TGTGCCAGCCAGGACAGGGCCGGGGAGCTGTTTTTT | CASQDRAGELFF
TRBJ1-5 | TRBV7-2 | many | TRBD1 | TGTGCCAGCAGCTTAGTGTCAGGGGGCGGTCAGCCCCAGCATTTT | CASSLVSGGGQPQHF
TRBJ2-1 | TRBV29-1 | NA | NA | TGCAGCGTCCTTAGCTACAATGAGCAGTTCTTC | CSVLSYNEQFF
TRBJ2-7 | TRBV3-1 | NA | NA | TGTGCCAGCAGCCGTACTAGTTCACTCGAGCAGTACTTC | CASSRTSSLEQYF
TRBJ2-5 | TRBV19 | NA | NA | TGTGCCAGTACCCCGGGTCCAAAAGAGACCCAGTACTTC | CASTPGPKETQYF
TRBJ1-5 | TRBV4-2 | many | NA | TGTGCCAGCAGCCAGGACTGGGACCCGAATCAGCCCCAGCATTTT | CASSQDWDPNQPQHF
TRBJ1-2 | TRBV5-6 | many | TRBD1 | TGTGCCAGCAGCTTTTTGTCAGGGGGCTTGAGCTACACCTTC | CASSFLSGGLSYTF
TRBJ1-6 | TRBV20-1 | many | TRBD1 | TGCAGTGCTAGTACCCCCAGGGGGCGATATAATTCACCCCTCCACTTT | CSASTPRGRYNSPLHF
TRBJ1-2 | TRBV2 | many | NA | TGTGCCAGCAGTTATCATGGCTACACCTTC | CASSYHGYTF
TRBJ2-3 | TRBV10-3 | many | TRBD2 | TGTGCCATCAGCGCGGGGGGGCCGACAGATACGCAGTATTTT | CAISAGGPTDTQYF
TRBJ1-5 | TRBV6-5 | NA | NA | TGTGCCAGCAGTCGGTCGCAGGGCGGTTATAGGAATCCCCAGCATTTT | CASSRSQGGYRNPQHF
TRBJ2-2 | TRBV4-1 | many | TRBD2 | TGCGCCAGCAGCCAAGATGGGGGGGTTTTCACCGGGGAGCTGTTTTTT | CASSQDGGVFTGELFF
TRBJ1-2 | TRBV5-1 | many | TRBD1 | TGCGCCAGCAGCTTGGAGGGACAGGGCCGGAGCTATGGCTACACCTTC | CASSLEGQGRSYGYTF
TRBJ2-5 | TRBV5-6 | NA | NA | TGTGCCAGCAGCTTTGGTGCAGCCAAGTTTTGGAAAGAGACCCAGTACTTC | CASSFGAAKFWKETQYF
TRBJ1-2 | TRBV28 | many | NA | TGTGCCAGCAGTTTAGGTTGGCAGGTAAACTATGGCTACACCTTC | CASSLGWQVNYGYTF
TRBJ2-1 | TRBV7-2 | many | NA | TGTGCCAGCAGCTTAGTTGGCTACAATGAGCAGTTCTTC | CASSLVGYNEQFF
TRBJ1-1 | TRBV5-1 | NA | NA | TGCGCCAGCAACAAGGGAAGCACTGAAGCTTTCTTT | CASNKGSTEAFF
TRBJ1-2 | TRBV20-1 | few | NA | TGCAGTGCTAGAGTAGGGACCTCCTTCTATGGCTACACCTTC | CSARVGTSFYGYTF
TRBJ1-2 | TRBV27 | many | TRBD1 | TGTGCCAGCAGGAAAGAGAATCGGGACAGCGCTAACTATGGCTACACCTTC | CASRKENRDSANYGYTF
TRBJ2-6 | TRBV9 | few | NA | TGTGCCAGCAGCGTAGACTCTGGGGCCAACGTCCTGACTTTC | CASSVDSGANVLTF
TRBJ1-5 | TRBV6-1 | NA | TRBD1 | TGTGCCAGCAGCCTGACAGGGCCAAATCAGCCCCAGCATTTT | CASSLTGPNQPQHF
TRBJ2-3 | TRBV10-3 | many | TRBD2 | TGTGCCATCAGGACTAGCGGGGTTTTAGATACGCAGTATTTT | CAIRTSGVLDTQYF
TRBJ1-5 | TRBV29-1 | many | TRBD1 | TGCAGCGCTTCCGGGACAGGGGGTGACCAGCCCCAGCATTTT | CSASGTGGDQPQHF
TRBJ1-1 | TRBV7-2 | many | NA | TGTGCCAATCCAAAGGGTTTCGGGAACACTGAAGCTTTCTTT | CANPKGFGNTEAFF
TRBJ1-1 | TRBV6-2/TRBV6-3 | NA | NA | TGTGCCAGCCAGTTCCCCGCCAAGGCATGGGGTAGAGATGAAGCTTTCTTT | CASQFPAKAWGRDEAFF
TRBJ2-1 | TRBV24-1 | NA | TRBD1 | TGTGCCACCAGTCCACGGGACAGGGGATACAATGAGCAGTTCTTC | CATSPRDRGYNEQFF
TRBJ2-1 | TRBV3-1 | many | TRBD2 | TGTGCCAGCAGCCAAGTTAGCGGGGGTAACAATGAGCAGTTCTTC | CASSQVSGGNNEQFF
TRBJ1-1 | TRBV7-3 | many | NA | TGTGCCAGCAGCTTAACCCCTGGGCCGGGGACTGAAGCTTTCTTT | CASSLTPGPGTEAFF
TRBJ2-1 | TRBV20-1 | NA | NA | TGCAGTGCTAGAGCCTACAGGGGGGGCTCCTACAATGAGCAGTTCTTC | CSARAYRGGSYNEQFF
TRBJ2-3 | TRBV28 | many | NA | TGTGCCAGCAGTTTATCAGGAGATACGCAGTATTTT | CASSLSGDTQYF
TRBJ2-7 | TRBV5-4 | many | TRBD1 | TGTGCCAGCAGCTCGGACAGGTGGCGCTACGAGCAGTACTTC | CASSSDRWRYEQYF
TRBJ2-7 | TRBV6-5 | few | NA | TGTGCCAGCAGTCCCCCAGGCCTATACGAGCAGTACTTC | CASSPPGLYEQYF
TRBJ1-2 | TRBV5-1 | few | NA | TGCGCCAGCAGCTTAGACAGCCATGGCTACACCTTC | CASSLDSHGYTF